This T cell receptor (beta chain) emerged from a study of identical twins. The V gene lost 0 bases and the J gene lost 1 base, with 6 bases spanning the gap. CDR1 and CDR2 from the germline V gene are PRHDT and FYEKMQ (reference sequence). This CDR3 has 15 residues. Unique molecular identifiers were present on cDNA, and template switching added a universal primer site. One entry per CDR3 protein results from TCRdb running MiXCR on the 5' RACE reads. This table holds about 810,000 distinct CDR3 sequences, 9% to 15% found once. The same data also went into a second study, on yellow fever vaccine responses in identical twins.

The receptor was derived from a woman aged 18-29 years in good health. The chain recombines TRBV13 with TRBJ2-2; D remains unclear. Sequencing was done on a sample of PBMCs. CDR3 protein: CASSLGSLNTGELFF. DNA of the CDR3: TGTGCCAGCAGCTTAGGGTCCCTGAACACCGGGGAGCTGTTTTTT. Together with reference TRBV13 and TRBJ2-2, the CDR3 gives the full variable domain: AAGVIQSPRHLIKEKRETATLKCYPIPRHDTVYWYQQGPGQDPQFLISFYEKMQSDKGSIPDRFSAQQFSDYHSELNMSSLELGDSALYFCASSLGSLNTGELFFGEGSRLTVL.